These 5 T cell receptor beta chains came from one sample sequenced in a study of post-analysis software for immune sequencing data. Findings of the study overall: Four to six TRBV segments were significantly more frequent in patients than in controls. TRBV5-6, TRBV5-1 and TRBV20-1 were among these segments.

Presence of unique molecular identifiers characterized the TCR beta cDNA libraries. TCRdb called the PCR reads again in MiXCR, with one record for every CDR3 protein. The table includes about 770,000 distinct CDR3 sequences, more than 45% detected once. Their recognized antigens are unknown. The sample consisted of blood. All receptors derive from a girl aged 5-17 years with multiple sclerosis.

This clonotype has just one count. The chain is built from TRBV6-6 and TRBJ1-4, with D perhaps matching TRBD1 (6 bases). The V gene lost 6 bases and the J gene lost 8 bases, with 19 bases spanning the gap. The germline V gene encodes CDR1 MNHNY and CDR2 SVGAGI (reference sequence). The CDR3 runs 15 residues. The CDR3 coding sequence is TGTGCCAGCAGCCCAGGGGTGGGGGGTGAAGAAAAACTGTTTTTT. Its translation is CASSPGVGGEEKLFF.

The chain carries TRBV19 and TRBJ1-2; D uncertain. The ends were cut back, 3 bases at V and 12 bases at J, with 14 bases in the middle. The CDR3 length is 12 residues. Germline V gene data show CDR1 as LNHDA and CDR2 as SQIVND (reference sequence). CDR3 sequence reads: CASSIRGGRNTF. CDR3 nucleotide sequence: TGTGCCAGTAGTATCCGCGGTGGGCGCAACACCTTC.

In its sample, this clonotype was seen a few times. The chain links TRBV29-1 to TRBJ2-7; maybe TRBD1 (6 bases). Trimming removed 4 bases from V and 0 bases from J, with 13 bases in between. The CDR3 has 14 residues. Germline V gene data show CDR1 as SQVTM and CDR2 as ANQGSEA. CDR3 protein: CSVGWQGSSYEQYF. The CDR3 DNA is TGCAGCGTTGGTTGGCAGGGGAGCTCCTACGAGCAGTACTTC.

In its sample, this clonotype was seen a few times. This chain connects TRBV29-1 to TRBJ1-5, with a weak D call TRBD1 (6 bases). This CDR3 is 13 amino acids long. With 4 bases removed from V and 4 bases from J, the gap between germline ends came to 11 bases. CDR1 is SQVTM, CDR2 ANQGSEA, per germline. The CDR3 coding sequence is TGCAGCGTTGGTGGGGGCTGGAATCAGCCCCAGCATTTT. This codes for CSVGGGWNQPQHF.

This chain links TRBV20-1 with TRBJ1-1; 11 nucleotides match TRBD1. Germline CDR1 is DFQATT and CDR2 is SNEGSKA (reference sequence). The CDR3 runs 16 residues. Losses at the gene ends were 3 bases for V and 4 bases for J; bases not matched to a gene: 10. The DNA of the CDR3 is TGCAGTGCTAGGGACAGGGGGCGGCTGGCGGGCACTGAAGCTTTCTTT. Protein sequence: CSARDRGRLAGTEAFF.